These 17 T cell receptor beta chains came from one sample sequenced in a study of blood T cell repertoires in COVID-19. The data were produced by immunoSEQ multiplex PCR, yet TCRdb's version contains in-frame clones alone and is incomplete. The data hold 110,000 to 150,000 clones, with roughly 80% observed a single time. The sequenced sample was peripheral blood. Receptors originate from a woman aged 80 or older with acute or convalescent COVID-19.

The rearrangement uses TRBV19 and TRBJ1-3, with a tentative D call TRBD1 (6 bases). The germline CDR1 and CDR2 sequences are LNHDA and SQIVND (reference sequence). V was clipped by 7 bases and J by 0 bases, with 19 bases between them. This CDR3 is 17 amino acids long. CDR3 loop: CASIRKGGTASGNTIYF. As DNA, the CDR3 is TGTGCCAGTATCAGAAAAGGGGGAACTGCCTCTGGAAACACCATATATTTT.

The genes are TRBV6-5 and TRBJ2-3; D perhaps matches TRBD1 (6 bases). This CDR3 is built from 14 residues. Germline V lookup: CDR1 MNHEY, CDR2 SVGAGI. V was cut by 8 bases and J by 6 bases, with 18 bases left in between. CDR3: CASWLAGVMDTQYF. The CDR3 DNA reads as TGTGCCAGCTGGTTGGCAGGGGTAATGGATACGCAGTATTTT.

This chain joins TRBV7-9 and TRBJ2-7; 8 bases match TRBD2. The CDR3 is made up of 13 amino acids. The germline CDR1 and CDR2 sequences are SEHNR and FQNEAQ (reference sequence). Trimming cost V 5 bases and J 6 bases; bases outside gene matches: 6. The CDR3 region has the DNA TGTGCCAGCAGCATAACTGCGGGGGGCGAGCAGTACTTC. Translating it yields CASSITAGGEQYF.

The V call is TRBV11-3, the J call TRBJ2-3, with 7 bases aligning to TRBD2. Germline trimming cut 6 bases from V and 3 bases from J; bases unmatched to any gene: 0. This CDR3 spans 12 amino acids. In germline, CDR1 is SGHNT, CDR2 YENEEA. CDR3 in amino acids: CASRGGTDTQYF. Here the CDR3 DNA reads TGTGCCAGCAGGGGAGGGACAGATACGCAGTATTTT.

The J gene is TRBJ1-3, the V gene TRBV19, with D perhaps TRBD1 (5 bases). The CDR3 has 15 amino acids. Germline V gives CDR1 LNHDA, CDR2 SQIVND (reference sequence). V shed 3 bases and J shed 1 base, with 10 bases lying between them. CDR3 amino acids: CASSILGGSGNTIYF. The CDR3 DNA reads TGTGCCAGTAGTATTCTCGGGGGGTCTGGAAACACCATATATTTT.

This clone has a single count. J is TRBJ1-1 and V is TRBV12-3 or TRBV12-4; D is undetermined. The CDR3 has 13 residues. The germline V and J ends were trimmed by 5 bases and 11 bases, with 18 bases remaining between them. The CDR3 DNA reads TGTGCCAGCAGTGAGGCACGGAGCGGACTCGCTTTCTTT. It specifies CASSEARSGLAFF.

The V gene is TRBV6-5, the J gene TRBJ1-4; 7 bases map to TRBD1. Germline-derived CDR1 and CDR2 are MNHEY and SVGAGI. Germline trimming cut 10 bases from V and 7 bases from J; bases unmatched to any gene: 12. This CDR3 contains 14 residues. The CDR3 DNA is TGTGCCATCACTCAGGGGGTAATAGGTGAAAAACTGTTTTTT. Its translation is CAITQGVIGEKLFF.

The chain combines TRBV18 with TRBJ2-2; D might be TRBD1 (5 bases). Per germline, CDR1 KGHSH and CDR2 LQKENI. The V end was cut by 2 bases, the J end by 1 base, with 5 bases between. The length of the CDR3 is 14 residues. The CDR3 is CASSPDRNTGELFF. Here the CDR3 DNA reads TGTGCCAGCTCACCAGACAGGAACACCGGGGAGCTGTTTTTT. Filled out from reference TRBV18 and TRBJ2-2, the complete variable domain reads NAGVMQNPRHLVRRRGQEARLRCSPMKGHSHVYWYRQLPEEGLKFMVYLQKENIIDESGMPKERFSAEFPKEGPSILRIQQVVRGDSAAYFCASSPDRNTGELFFGEGSRLTVL.

This chain links TRBV7-2 with TRBJ2-1; 16 positions agree with TRBD2. The CDR3 extends over 16 amino acids. CDR1 SGHTA and CDR2 FQGNSA come from the germline V gene. Unmatched junction bases numbered 8, after V lost 7 bases and J lost 8 bases. CDR3 nucleotide sequence: TGTGCCAGCACCCTGGGACTAGCGGGGGGGCAGGATGAGCAGTTCTTC. Its translation is CASTLGLAGGQDEQFF.

V and J are TRBV19 and TRBJ1-1; tentatively, D is TRBD1 (5 bases). The CDR3 runs to 15 residues. V lost 5 bases to trimming and J lost 1 base, with 14 bases between them. Germline V gene lookup returns CDR1 LNHDA and CDR2 SQIVND (reference sequence). The CDR3 protein is CASSAHADRNTEAFF. The CDR3 region has the DNA TGTGCCAGTAGTGCACACGCCGACAGGAACACTGAAGCTTTCTTT.

The chain uses TRBV14 and TRBJ1-6; D might be TRBD1 (6 bases). This CDR3 is built from 15 residues. Trimming pared 1 base from V and 5 bases from J, leaving 9 bases between. CDR1 SGHDN and CDR2 FVKESK come from the germline V gene. Written as DNA, the CDR3 is TGTGCCAGCAGCCAAGCGCAGGGGCATAATTCACCCCTCCACTTT. Protein product: CASSQAQGHNSPLHF.

In this sample, this clone turned up once. In DNA, the CDR3 is TGTGCCAGTAGTATCTTACGACTAGCGGGGCGAACCGGGGAGCTGTTTTTT. It is translated as CASSILRLAGRTGELFF. This chain links TRBV19 with TRBJ2-2; TRBD2 aligns across 11 bases. CDR1 is LNHDA, CDR2 SQIVND, per germline (reference sequence). The trim removed 3 bases at V and 5 bases at J, leaving 8 bases unmatched. This CDR3 has 17 residues.

This clone was observed a single time. The V and J genes are TRBV27 and TRBJ2-7; D not certain. V was clipped by 6 bases and J by 3 bases, with 15 bases between them. Per germline, CDR1 MNHEY and CDR2 SMNVEV (reference sequence). The CDR3 is 14 residues long. CDR3 loop: CASRPTGSFYEQYF. The CDR3 DNA follows: TGTGCCAGCAGACCCACCGGGTCCTTCTACGAGCAGTACTTC.

The rearrangement joins TRBV12-3 or TRBV12-4 to TRBJ1-3, with D unresolved. The CDR3 is 11 residues long. V lost 4 bases to trimming and J lost 8 bases, with 6 bases between them. Here the CDR3 reads CASSSFDTIYF. The CDR3 region has the DNA TGTGCCAGCAGTTCTTTTGACACCATATATTTT.

This clone is a singleton in its sample. The chain uses TRBV7-2 and TRBJ1-6; 7 bases fit TRBD1. V was pared by 0 bases and J by 6 bases, with 5 bases of the junction left unmatched. There are 16 residues in the CDR3. Germline CDR1 and CDR2: SGHTA and FQGNSA. The DNA of the CDR3 is TGTGCCAGCAGCTTAGCGCTAGGACAGGCTAATTCACCCCTCCACTTT. Its protein product is CASSLALGQANSPLHF.

The genes are TRBV24-1 and TRBJ2-5, with 7 bases lining up with TRBD2. The germline V gene encodes CDR1 KGHDR and CDR2 SFDVKD. This CDR3 comprises 15 residues. The V segment lost 1 base and the J segment 0 bases; nucleotides outside the gene matches: 1. The CDR3 region has the DNA TGTGCCACCAGTGATTTTCGGGGGGACCAAGAGACCCAGTACTTC. This codes for CATSDFRGDQETQYF.

The rearrangement uses TRBV4-1 and TRBJ1-4; TRBD1 matches 11 bases. CDR1 MGHRA and CDR2 YSYEKL come from the germline V gene. The junction had 5 bases not matched to a gene; V was cut back by 5 bases and J by 6 bases. The length of the CDR3 is 15 residues. The CDR3 DNA is TGCGCCAGCAGCGATCGGGACAGGGGGGATGAAAAACTGTTTTTT. Its protein product is CASSDRDRGDEKLFF.